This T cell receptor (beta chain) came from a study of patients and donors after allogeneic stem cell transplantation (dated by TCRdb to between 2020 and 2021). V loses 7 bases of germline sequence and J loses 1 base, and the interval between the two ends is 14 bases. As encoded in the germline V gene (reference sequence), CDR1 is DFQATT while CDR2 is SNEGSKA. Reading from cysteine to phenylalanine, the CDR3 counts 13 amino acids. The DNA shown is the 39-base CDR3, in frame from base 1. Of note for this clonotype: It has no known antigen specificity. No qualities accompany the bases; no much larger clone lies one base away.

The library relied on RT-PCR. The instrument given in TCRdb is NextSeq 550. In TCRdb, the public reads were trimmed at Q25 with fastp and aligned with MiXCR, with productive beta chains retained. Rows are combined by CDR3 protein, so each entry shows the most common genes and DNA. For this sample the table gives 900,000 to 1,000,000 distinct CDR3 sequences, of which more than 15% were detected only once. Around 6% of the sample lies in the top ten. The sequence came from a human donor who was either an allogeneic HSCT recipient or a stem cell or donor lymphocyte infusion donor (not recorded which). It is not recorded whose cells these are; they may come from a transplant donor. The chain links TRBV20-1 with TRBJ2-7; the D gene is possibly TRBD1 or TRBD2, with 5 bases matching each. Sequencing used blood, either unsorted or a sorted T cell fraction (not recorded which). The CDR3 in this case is CSGNRDGSYEQYF. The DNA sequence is TGCAGTGGCAACCGGGACGGATCCTACGAGCAGTACTTC.